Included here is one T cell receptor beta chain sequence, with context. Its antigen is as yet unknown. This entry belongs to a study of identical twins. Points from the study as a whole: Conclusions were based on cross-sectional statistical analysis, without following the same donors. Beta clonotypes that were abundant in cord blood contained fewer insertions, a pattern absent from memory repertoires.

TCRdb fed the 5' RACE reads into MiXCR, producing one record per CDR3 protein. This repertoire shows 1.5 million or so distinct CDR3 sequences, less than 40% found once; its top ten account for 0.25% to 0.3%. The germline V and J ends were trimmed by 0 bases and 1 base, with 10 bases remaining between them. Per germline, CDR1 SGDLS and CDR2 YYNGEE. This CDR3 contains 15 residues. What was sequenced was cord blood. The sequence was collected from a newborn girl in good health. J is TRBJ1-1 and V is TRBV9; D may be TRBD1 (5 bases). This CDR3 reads CASSVVGRQNTEAFF. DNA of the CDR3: TGTGCCAGCAGCGTAGTGGGACGGCAGAACACTGAAGCTTTCTTT.